There are a few counts of the clone carrying this TCR beta chain. Its antigen is as yet unknown. This sample is part of a study of blood T cells in healthy people across ages. Using a J-beta primer mix together with a sample-barcoded 5' primer, a second PCR was run for roughly 6 to 11 cycles. TCRdb re-derived calls from the 5' RACE reads in MiXCR, one entry per CDR3 protein. Of over 1,300,000 distinct CDR3 sequences listed, around 55% were seen once; the top ten hold 6.5% to 8.5%. Germline values: CDR1 MDHEN, CDR2 SYDVKM. This CDR3 region has 15 residues. J lost 0 bases, V lost 5 bases, and 5 bases had no gene match. The study, taken as a whole, reports: Underestimates were what the diversity estimates from one million T cells were considered to be.

Specimen: blood. V usage is TRBV28 and J usage is TRBJ2-3, with 7 bases fitting TRBD1. The TCR sequence derives from a man between 18 and 35 years old in good health. This CDR3 reads CASSPDRVSTDTQYF. DNA for the CDR3: TGTGCCAGCAGTCCCGACAGGGTAAGCACAGATACGCAGTATTTT.